This TCR beta chain emerged from a study of blood T cell repertoires in COVID-19. Study background: Samples representing acute and convalescent COVID-19 were sourced from the United States, Italy and Spain. The analysed material was cDNA or gDNA that came from T cells, B-cell-depleted T cells, or PBMCs.

In the authors' workflow: Reference gene primer amplification yielded estimated nucleated cell counts. Assay used: immunoSEQ multiplex PCR; TCRdb lists only in-frame clones, some missing. V, J and clone size were drawn from that table, and D and trimming were deduced from the DNA. This table holds about 210,000 clones, roughly 80% found once. In its sample, this clone was seen a few times. CDR3 length equals 11 residues. Germline CDR1 reads LGHNA; CDR2 reads YNFKEQ. With 3 bases removed from V and 7 bases from J, the gap between germline ends came to 6 bases. V is TRBV4-2 and J is TRBJ1-1, with D maybe TRBD1 (6 bases). The sequence was obtained from a man in his fifties or sixties with acute or convalescent COVID-19. The sample taken for sequencing was peripheral blood. The CDR3 loop is CASSQDSEAFF. CDR3 DNA: TGTGCCAGCAGCCAGGACAGTGAAGCTTTCTTT.